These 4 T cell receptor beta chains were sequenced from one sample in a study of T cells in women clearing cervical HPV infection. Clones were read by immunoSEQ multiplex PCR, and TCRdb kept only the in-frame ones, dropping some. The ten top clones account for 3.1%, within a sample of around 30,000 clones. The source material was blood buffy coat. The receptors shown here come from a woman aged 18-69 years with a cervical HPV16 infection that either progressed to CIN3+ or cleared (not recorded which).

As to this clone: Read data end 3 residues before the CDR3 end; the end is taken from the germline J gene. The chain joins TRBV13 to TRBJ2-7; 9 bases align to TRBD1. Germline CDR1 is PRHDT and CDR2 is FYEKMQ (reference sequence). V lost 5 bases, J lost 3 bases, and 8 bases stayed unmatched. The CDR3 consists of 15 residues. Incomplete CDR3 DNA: TGTGCCAGCAGCGAAACCGGGACAGGGTACTACGAG. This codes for CASSETGTGYYE. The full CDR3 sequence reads CASSETGTGYYEQYF.

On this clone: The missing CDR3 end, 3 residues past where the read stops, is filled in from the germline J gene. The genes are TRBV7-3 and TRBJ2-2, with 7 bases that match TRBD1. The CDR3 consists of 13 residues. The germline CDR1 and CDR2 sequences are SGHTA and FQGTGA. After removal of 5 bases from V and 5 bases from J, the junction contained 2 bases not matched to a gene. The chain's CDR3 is CASSPQGTGELFF. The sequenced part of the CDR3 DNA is TGTGCCAGCAGCCCACAGGGGACCGGGGAG. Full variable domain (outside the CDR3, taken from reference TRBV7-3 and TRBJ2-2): GAGVSQTPSNKVTEKGKYVELRCDPISGHTALYWYRQSLGQGPEFLIYFQGTGAADDSGLPNDRFFAVRPEGSVSTLKIQRTERGDSAVYLCASSPQGTGELFFGEGSRLTVL.

The part of the CDR3 DNA that was read is TGTGCCAGCAGCTTGCAACAGGGGCCACTGGCTGAA. It encodes CASSLQQGPLAE. The entire CDR3 sequence reads CASSLQQGPLAEAFF. The chain employs TRBV5-5 and TRBJ1-1; TRBD1 matches at 7 bases. The DNA ends 3 residues before the CDR3 does, and the rest of the CDR3 is filled in from the germline J gene. V was pared by 1 base and J by 6 bases, with 9 bases of the junction left unmatched. There are 15 residues in the CDR3. Germline CDR1 reads SGHKS; CDR2 reads YYEKEE (reference sequence).

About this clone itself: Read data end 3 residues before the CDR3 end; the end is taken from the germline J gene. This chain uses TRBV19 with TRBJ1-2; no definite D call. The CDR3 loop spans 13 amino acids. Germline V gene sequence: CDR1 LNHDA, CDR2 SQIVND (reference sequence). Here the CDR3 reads CASSIDPTDRYTF. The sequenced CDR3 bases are TGTGCCAGTAGTATAGATCCAACAGATCGC.